A selection of T cell receptor beta chains follows, all from one sample in a study of shared clonotypes between healthy human individuals. Clones were read by immunoSEQ multiplex PCR, and TCRdb kept only the in-frame ones, dropping some. The table shows roughly 1,800,000 clones, with approximately 94% occurring only once. Sequenced material: naive CD8+ T cells sorted from blood. These receptors were taken from a man aged 18-30 years in good health. CDR3s include the opening cysteine and the closing phenylalanine or tryptophan. A D gene is named only where the DNA matches it firmly. Expanded clones get a size class; other rows say once, few or many, or leave the size out.

clone size: -
CDR3 length: 14
V gene: TRBV27
D gene: -
J gene: TRBJ1-2
CDR3 protein: CASSLSPGVYGYTF
CDR3 DNA: TGTGCCAGCAGTTTATCGCCCGGGGTCTATGGCTACACCTTC

clone size: once
CDR3 length: 13
V gene: TRBV5-5
D gene: TRBD1
J gene: TRBJ2-7
CDR3 protein: CASSSDRAYEQYF
CDR3 DNA: TGTGCCAGCAGCTCGGACAGGGCCTACGAGCAGTACTTC

clone size: -
CDR3 length: 13
V gene: TRBV2
D gene: -
J gene: TRBJ2-3
CDR3 protein: CASSDPRTDTQYF
CDR3 DNA: TGTGCCAGCAGTGACCCTAGGACAGATACGCAGTATTTT

clone size: few
CDR3 length: 11
V gene: TRBV30
D gene: -
J gene: TRBJ1-1
CDR3 protein: CAWSVGLEAFF
CDR3 DNA: TGTGCCTGGAGTGTAGGGCTTGAAGCTTTCTTT

clone size: -
CDR3 length: 16
V gene: TRBV6-6
D gene: TRBD1
J gene: TRBJ1-2
CDR3 protein: CASSYSMGQGDYGYTF
CDR3 DNA: TGTGCCAGCAGTTACTCGATGGGACAGGGAGACTATGGCTACACCTTC

clone size: few
CDR3 length: 14
V gene: TRBV11-3
D gene: TRBD1
J gene: TRBJ1-6
CDR3 protein: CARKTGVNNSPLHF
CDR3 DNA: TGTGCCAGGAAAACAGGGGTTAATAATTCACCCCTCCACTTT

clone size: -
CDR3 length: 14
V gene: TRBV6-6
D gene: -
J gene: TRBJ2-7
CDR3 protein: CASSSVLRGHEQYF
CDR3 DNA: TGTGCCAGCAGCTCGGTACTCAGGGGCCACGAGCAGTACTTC

clone size: -
CDR3 length: 15
V gene: TRBV6-5
D gene: -
J gene: TRBJ1-1
CDR3 protein: CASSYYTGLNTEAFF
CDR3 DNA: TGTGCCAGCAGTTACTACACAGGGTTGAACACTGAAGCTTTCTTT

clone size: -
CDR3 length: 15
V gene: TRBV7-8
D gene: TRBD1
J gene: TRBJ2-7
CDR3 protein: CASSYPTGGRDEQYF
CDR3 DNA: TGTGCCAGCAGCTACCCGACAGGGGGTCGCGACGAGCAGTACTTC

clone size: once
CDR3 length: 13
V gene: TRBV19
D gene: -
J gene: TRBJ1-1
CDR3 protein: CASKARANTEAFF
CDR3 DNA: TGTGCCAGTAAGGCCAGGGCTAACACTGAAGCTTTCTTT

clone size: -
CDR3 length: 14
V gene: TRBV7-9
D gene: TRBD2
J gene: TRBJ2-7
CDR3 protein: CASSQGLTPYEQYF
CDR3 DNA: TGTGCCAGCAGCCAGGGACTAACTCCCTACGAGCAGTACTTC

clone size: once
CDR3 length: 13
V gene: TRBV7-9
D gene: -
J gene: TRBJ2-3
CDR3 protein: CASSWAFTDTQYF
CDR3 DNA: TGTGCCAGCAGCTGGGCATTCACAGATACGCAGTATTTT

clone size: -
CDR3 length: 13
V gene: TRBV11-2
D gene: -
J gene: TRBJ2-7
CDR3 protein: CASSLERFYEQYF
CDR3 DNA: TGTGCCAGCAGCTTAGAACGCTTCTACGAGCAGTACTTC

clone size: -
CDR3 length: 13
V gene: TRBV6-1
D gene: -
J gene: TRBJ2-5
CDR3 protein: CASSDYTGETQYF
CDR3 DNA: TGTGCCAGCAGTGACTATACGGGAGAGACCCAGTACTTC

clone size: -
CDR3 length: 14
V gene: TRBV28
D gene: -
J gene: TRBJ2-7
CDR3 protein: CASSGRTANYEQYF
CDR3 DNA: TGTGCCAGCAGTGGACGGACAGCGAACTACGAGCAGTACTTC

clone size: -
CDR3 length: 13
V gene: TRBV6-6
D gene: -
J gene: TRBJ2-2
CDR3 protein: CASSYTGAGELFF
CDR3 DNA: TGTGCCAGCAGTTACACGGGAGCCGGGGAGCTGTTTTTT

clone size: -
CDR3 length: 14
V gene: TRBV4-1
D gene: -
J gene: TRBJ2-7
CDR3 protein: CASSQTQSGDEQYF
CDR3 DNA: TGCGCCAGCAGCCAAACTCAGTCCGGCGACGAGCAGTACTTC

clone size: once
CDR3 length: 16
V gene: TRBV27
D gene: -
J gene: TRBJ1-2
CDR3 protein: CASSLGPGEGDYGYTF
CDR3 DNA: TGTGCCAGCAGTTTGGGTCCAGGGGAAGGAGACTATGGCTACACCTTC

clone size: -
CDR3 length: 15
V gene: TRBV6-6
D gene: -
J gene: TRBJ2-7
CDR3 protein: CASSSHNERVYEQYF
CDR3 DNA: TGTGCCAGCAGTTCCCATAATGAAAGGGTTTACGAGCAGTACTTC

clone size: -
CDR3 length: 14
V gene: TRBV7-3
D gene: -
J gene: TRBJ2-7
CDR3 protein: CASSPVGGSYEQYF
CDR3 DNA: TGTGCCAGCAGCCCCGTCGGGGGTTCCTACGAGCAGTACTTC

clone size: -
CDR3 length: 15
V gene: TRBV9
D gene: -
J gene: TRBJ1-2
CDR3 protein: CASSVGWGTDYGYTF
CDR3 DNA: TGTGCCAGCAGCGTAGGTTGGGGAACAGACTATGGCTACACCTTC

clone size: -
CDR3 length: 12
V gene: TRBV11-2
D gene: TRBD1
J gene: TRBJ1-1
CDR3 protein: CASSSRTGMAFF
CDR3 DNA: TGTGCCAGCAGCTCCCGGACAGGGATGGCTTTCTTT

clone size: -
CDR3 length: 14
V gene: TRBV5-6
D gene: -
J gene: TRBJ2-5
CDR3 protein: CASSLFSGVETQYF
CDR3 DNA: TGTGCCAGCAGCTTATTTTCCGGGGTAGAGACCCAGTACTTC

clone size: -
CDR3 length: 15
V gene: TRBV27
D gene: TRBD2
J gene: TRBJ2-7
CDR3 protein: CASSSLAGYLDEQYF
CDR3 DNA: TGTGCCAGCAGTTCACTAGCGGGATATTTGGACGAGCAGTACTTC

clone size: -
CDR3 length: 16
V gene: TRBV4-1
D gene: TRBD2
J gene: TRBJ2-2
CDR3 protein: CASSQFSGRATGELFF
CDR3 DNA: TGCGCCAGCAGCCAATTTTCCGGGAGGGCCACCGGGGAGCTGTTTTTT

clone size: once
CDR3 length: 16
V gene: TRBV5-1
D gene: TRBD1
J gene: TRBJ1-5
CDR3 protein: CASSTGTGESNQPQHF
CDR3 DNA: TGCGCCAGCAGCACGGGGACAGGGGAAAGCAATCAGCCCCAGCATTTT

clone size: -
CDR3 length: 13
V gene: TRBV10-3
D gene: -
J gene: TRBJ1-2
CDR3 protein: CAAQVTLNYGYTF
CDR3 DNA: TGTGCCGCCCAGGTGACCCTTAACTATGGCTACACCTTC

clone size: -
CDR3 length: 15
V gene: TRBV27
D gene: -
J gene: TRBJ1-4
CDR3 protein: CASSPLQTTNEKLFF
CDR3 DNA: TGTGCCAGCAGTCCTTTACAGACAACTAATGAAAAACTGTTTTTT

clone size: -
CDR3 length: 13
V gene: TRBV7-2
D gene: -
J gene: TRBJ1-6
CDR3 protein: CASSSPGDSPLHF
CDR3 DNA: TGTGCCAGCAGCTCCCCGGGAGATTCACCCCTCCACTTT

clone size: -
CDR3 length: 14
V gene: TRBV19
D gene: -
J gene: TRBJ2-3
CDR3 protein: CATLPSVLADTQYF
CDR3 DNA: TGTGCCACCCTGCCTAGCGTCCTGGCAGATACGCAGTATTTT

clone size: -
CDR3 length: 13
V gene: TRBV5-6
D gene: TRBD1
J gene: TRBJ2-5
CDR3 protein: CASSVGTEETQYF
CDR3 DNA: TGTGCCAGCAGCGTCGGGACAGAAGAGACCCAGTACTTC

clone size: once
CDR3 length: 13
V gene: TRBV5-6
D gene: TRBD2
J gene: TRBJ2-7
CDR3 protein: CASTGTSGYEQYF
CDR3 DNA: TGTGCCAGCACCGGGACTAGCGGTTACGAGCAGTACTTC

clone size: -
CDR3 length: 17
V gene: TRBV4-1
D gene: -
J gene: TRBJ2-7
CDR3 protein: CASSQGEFELAPYEQYF
CDR3 DNA: TGCGCCAGCAGCCAAGGGGAGTTCGAGTTAGCCCCCTACGAGCAGTACTTC

clone size: -
CDR3 length: 13
V gene: TRBV7-9
D gene: -
J gene: TRBJ2-7
CDR3 protein: CASSQQASYEQYF
CDR3 DNA: TGTGCCAGCAGCCAGCAAGCCTCCTACGAGCAGTACTTC

clone size: -
CDR3 length: 15
V gene: TRBV9
D gene: TRBD2
J gene: TRBJ2-1
CDR3 protein: CASSSPGTSGDEQFF
CDR3 DNA: TGTGCCAGCAGCTCCCCCGGGACTAGCGGCGATGAGCAGTTCTTC

clone size: -
CDR3 length: 15
V gene: TRBV7-3
D gene: -
J gene: TRBJ2-3
CDR3 protein: CASSLGLGSGDTQYF
CDR3 DNA: TGTGCCAGCAGCTTAGGTTTGGGTAGCGGAGATACGCAGTATTTT

clone size: -
CDR3 length: 12
V gene: TRBV11-2
D gene: -
J gene: TRBJ1-2
CDR3 protein: CASSLDTYPYTF
CDR3 DNA: TGTGCCAGCAGCTTAGATACCTACCCCTACACCTTC

clone size: -
CDR3 length: 14
V gene: TRBV6-6
D gene: -
J gene: TRBJ2-2
CDR3 protein: CASTEGQYTGELFF
CDR3 DNA: TGTGCCAGCACCGAGGGACAATACACCGGGGAGCTGTTTTTT

clone size: -
CDR3 length: 11
V gene: TRBV5-6
D gene: -
J gene: TRBJ2-1
CDR3 protein: CASSQHNEQFF
CDR3 DNA: TGTGCCAGCAGCCAACACAATGAGCAGTTCTTC

clone size: -
CDR3 length: 17
V gene: TRBV7-2
D gene: TRBD2
J gene: TRBJ2-1
CDR3 protein: CASSSSGLAGVDNEQFF
CDR3 DNA: TGTGCCAGCAGCTCTTCGGGACTAGCGGGAGTCGACAATGAGCAGTTCTTC

clone size: -
CDR3 length: 15
V gene: TRBV6-5
D gene: -
J gene: TRBJ2-2
CDR3 protein: CASSYSGENTGELFF
CDR3 DNA: TGTGCCAGCAGTTACTCGGGGGAAAACACCGGGGAGCTGTTTTTT

clone size: -
CDR3 length: 13
V gene: TRBV30
D gene: -
J gene: TRBJ1-4
CDR3 protein: CAWSETRGEKLFF
CDR3 DNA: TGTGCCTGGAGTGAGACCCGGGGTGAAAAACTGTTTTTT